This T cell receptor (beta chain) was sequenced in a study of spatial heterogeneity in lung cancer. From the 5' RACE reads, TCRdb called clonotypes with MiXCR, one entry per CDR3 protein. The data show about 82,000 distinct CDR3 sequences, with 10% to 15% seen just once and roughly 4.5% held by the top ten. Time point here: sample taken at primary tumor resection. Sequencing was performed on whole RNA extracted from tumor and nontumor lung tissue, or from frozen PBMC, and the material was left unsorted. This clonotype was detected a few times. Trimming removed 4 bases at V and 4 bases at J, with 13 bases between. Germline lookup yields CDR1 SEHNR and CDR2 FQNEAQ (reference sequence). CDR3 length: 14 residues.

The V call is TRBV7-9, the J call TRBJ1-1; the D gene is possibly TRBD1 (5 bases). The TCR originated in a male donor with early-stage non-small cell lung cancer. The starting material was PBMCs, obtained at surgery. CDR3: CASSSRDLSTEAFF. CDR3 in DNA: TGTGCCAGCAGCTCCCGGGACCTGAGCACTGAAGCTTTCTTT.